The 8 T cell receptor beta chains given below trace back to one sample, sequenced in a study of response to subunit inactivated influenza vaccine. MiXCR, applied by TCRdb to the RT-PCR reads, yields one record per CDR3 protein. The sample contains about 570,000 distinct CDR3 sequences, about 11% of which appear only once. The same data also went into a second study, on T cells expressing NK-cell markers. This second report adds: The authors generated TCR beta cDNA through 5'RACE template switching with UMIs.

The material was PBMCs from blood, obtained on the day of vaccination. The receptors here all came from a man aged 45 to 65 who received an inactivated influenza vaccine.

This clonotype was detected only a few times. V gene TRBV6-5 combines with J gene TRBJ2-7; the D is unclear. The CDR3 is 13 residues long. Germline V lookup: CDR1 MNHEY, CDR2 SVGAGI. V dropped 4 bases and J dropped 6 bases, with 13 bases sitting between them. The CDR3 spells CASSSPLRSEQYF. For the CDR3, the DNA is TGTGCCAGCAGTTCCCCCCTTCGGAGCGAGCAGTACTTC.

This clonotype was recorded a few times. The chain carries TRBV5-1 and TRBJ2-1; tentative D call: TRBD1 (5 bases). The CDR3 has 14 residues. The germline V and J ends were trimmed by 4 bases and 6 bases, with 14 bases remaining between them. Germline V gene data show CDR1 as SGHRS and CDR2 as YFSETQ. The CDR3 DNA reads TGCGCCAGCAGCCTCAGGGTTTCGGTCAATGAGCAGTTCTTC. Protein product: CASSLRVSVNEQFF. Supplemented by reference TRBV5-1 and TRBJ2-1, the full variable domain reads KAGVTQTPRYLIKTRGQQVTLSCSPISGHRSVSWYQQTPGQGLQFLFEYFSETQRNKGNFPGRFSGRQFSNSRSEMNVSTLELGDSALYLCASSLRVSVNEQFFGPGTRLTVL.

This chain links TRBV4-3 with TRBJ2-1; no reliable D call. This CDR3 is built from 14 residues. V dropped 0 bases and J dropped 4 bases, with 7 bases sitting between them. Germline V gene sequence: CDR1 LGHNA, CDR2 YSLEER. Here the CDR3 reads CASSQEVRYNEQFF. In DNA form, the CDR3 reads TGCGCCAGCAGCCAAGAGGTACGGTACAATGAGCAGTTCTTC.

V usage is TRBV29-1 and J usage is TRBJ2-7; a weak D match, TRBD1 (5 bases). Trimming removed 7 bases from V and 4 bases from J, with 20 bases in between. The CDR3 is 14 residues long. Germline assignment: CDR1 SQVTM and CDR2 ANQGSEA. The CDR3 DNA reads as TGCAGCGCGATCGGCAGGGTCTCGACTTACGAGCAGTACTTC. It codes for CSAIGRVSTYEQYF.

The chain combines TRBV4-3 with TRBJ2-7; 9 bases are a match to TRBD2. The CDR3 has 15 residues. CDR1 is LGHNA and CDR2 is YSLEER in the germline V gene. V lost 0 bases, J lost 9 bases, and 9 bases stayed unmatched. The CDR3 DNA reads as TGCGCCAGCAGCCAAGAGTGGACTAGCGCCCAAAGGCAGTACTTC. Its protein is CASSQEWTSAQRQYF.

This clonotype appeared a few times. This chain uses TRBV4-2 with TRBJ2-1; 7 bases agree with TRBD2. Per the germline V gene, CDR1 is LGHNA and CDR2 is YNFKEQ. The V and J ends lost 1 base and 5 bases, in that order; junction bases with no gene match: 8. CDR3 length: 16 residues. Here the CDR3 DNA reads TGTGCCAGCAGCCAAGCAAATCCGGGAGGAAACAATGAGCAGTTCTTC. Protein: CASSQANPGGNNEQFF.

This clonotype came up many times. The V call is TRBV5-1, the J call TRBJ2-3; D tentatively fits TRBD1 or TRBD2 (5 bases each). The V end was cut by 4 bases, the J end by 3 bases, with 12 bases between. The CDR3 length is 14 residues. Germline assignment: CDR1 SGHRS and CDR2 YFSETQ. The CDR3 spells CASSLRGATDTQYF. The CDR3 DNA follows: TGCGCCAGCAGCCTCAGAGGGGCGACAGATACGCAGTATTTT.

This clonotype was counted many times. The chain uses TRBV24-1 and TRBJ1-2; D is unresolved. There are 13 residues in the CDR3. The germline gives CDR1 KGHDR, CDR2 SFDVKD. Deletions cut 2 bases from V and 6 bases from J, with 9 bases between. The CDR3 reads CATSDSSSNGYTF. The CDR3, as DNA: TGTGCCACCAGTGATTCTTCGAGCAATGGCTACACCTTC.